This T cell receptor beta chain was sequenced during a study of CD8 T cells in ankylosing spondylitis. Broader study findings: Made up of fewer than ten highly homologous variants, a TCR beta motif appeared characteristic of ankylosing spondylitis blood.

TCRdb re-derived calls from the 5' RACE reads in MiXCR, one entry per CDR3 protein. The sample has more than 600,000 distinct CDR3 sequences; under 20% are singletons. CDR1 is SQVTM and CDR2 is ANQGSEA in the germline V gene. Trimming shortened V by 7 bases and J by 4 bases, and 11 bases separated the two germline ends. The CDR3 contains 12 residues. There are a few counts of this clonotype. The antigen remains unidentified. This TCR was recovered from a male donor with ankylosing spondylitis. The rearrangement joins TRBV29-1 to TRBJ2-1, with D tentatively TRBD1 (5 bases). The sequencing sample was made of blood, either unsorted or a sorted T cell fraction (not recorded which). The CDR3 here is CSGETDYNEQFF. The DNA of the CDR3 is TGCAGCGGAGAGACAGATTACAATGAGCAGTTCTTC.